This record looks at one T cell receptor beta chain sequence and its context. The PCR ran on 60 Vbeta and 13 Jbeta primers. The table came from immunoSEQ multiplex PCR; TCRdb's copy has only in-frame clones and leaves some out. The table has around 130,000 clones, approximately 80% seen once; the top ten hold around 2.2%. V was cut by 0 bases and J by 2 bases, with 11 bases left in between. The CDR3 is made up of 14 amino acids. The germline V gene has CDR1 GTSNPN and CDR2 SVGIG (reference sequence). The entry originates in a study of cytomegalovirus exposure and HLA in healthy donors. This clonotype originated in a woman in her forties in good health and CMV-seronegative. This chain joins TRBV30 and TRBJ2-7; D might be TRBD2 (5 bases). Material for sequencing was PBMCs. The CDR3 DNA reads as TGTGCCTGGAGTGTTAGGCGGGTGCCCTACGAGCAGTACTTC. Translated, it gives CAWSVRRVPYEQYF.